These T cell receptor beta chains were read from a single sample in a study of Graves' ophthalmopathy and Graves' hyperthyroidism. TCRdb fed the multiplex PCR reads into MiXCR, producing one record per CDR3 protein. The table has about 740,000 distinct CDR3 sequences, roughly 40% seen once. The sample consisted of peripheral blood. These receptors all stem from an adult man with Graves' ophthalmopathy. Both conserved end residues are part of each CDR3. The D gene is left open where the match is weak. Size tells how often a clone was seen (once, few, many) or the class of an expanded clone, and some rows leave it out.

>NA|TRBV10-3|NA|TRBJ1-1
TGTGCCATCAGTGAAGCTTTCTTT
CAISEAFF
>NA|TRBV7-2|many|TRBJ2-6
TGTGCCAGCAGCTCATTTCTCTCTGGGGCCAACGTCCTGACTTTC
CASSSFLSGANVLTF
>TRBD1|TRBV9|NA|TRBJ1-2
TGTGCCAGCAGCTTAGCCCCGACAGGGGGCGCTGGCTATGGCTACACCTTC
CASSLAPTGGAGYGYTF
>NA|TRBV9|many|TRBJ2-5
TGTGCCAGCAGCGTAGTTGGGGGAGAGCGGGAGACCCAGTACTTC
CASSVVGGERETQYF
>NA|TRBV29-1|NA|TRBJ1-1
TGCAGCGTGGTACCCACCCAAGGGGATGAAGCTTTCTTT
CSVVPTQGDEAFF
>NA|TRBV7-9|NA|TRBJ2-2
TGTGCCAGCAGCTACCGGATTGCGCTGAACACCGGGGAGCTGTTTTTT
CASSYRIALNTGELFF
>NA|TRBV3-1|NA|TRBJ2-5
TGTGCCAGCAGCCAAGACCGGCGATACTCGTTAAAAGAGACCCAGTACTTC
CASSQDRRYSLKETQYF
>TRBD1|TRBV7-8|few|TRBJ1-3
TGTGCCAGCAGCCCGCCGGGACAGGGGGTTGGAAACACCATATATTTT
CASSPPGQGVGNTIYF
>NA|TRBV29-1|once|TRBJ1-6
TGCAGCCAAGATTCACGCTCCTATAATTCACCCCTCCACTTT
CSQDSRSYNSPLHF
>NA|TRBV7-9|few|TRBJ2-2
TGTGCCAGCAGCTTATTCTCAAGGACCACCGGGGAGCTGTTTTTT
CASSLFSRTTGELFF
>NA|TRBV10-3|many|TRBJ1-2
TGTGCCATCAGTGAGTCGTTGGAGGGCTACACCTTC
CAISESLEGYTF
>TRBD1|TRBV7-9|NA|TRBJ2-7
TGTGCCAGCAGTTACCTGGACAGGGTGGGCTACGAGCAGTACTTC
CASSYLDRVGYEQYF
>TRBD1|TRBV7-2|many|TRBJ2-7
TGTGCCAGCAGGGACAGGGGGCTAGCCTACGAGCAGTACTTC
CASRDRGLAYEQYF
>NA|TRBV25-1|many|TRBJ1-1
TGTGCCAGCAGTCTCCAGTCTGAAGCTTTCTTT
CASSLQSEAFF
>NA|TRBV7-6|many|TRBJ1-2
TGTGCCAGCAGCTTAGTTGGGGGCGCGGATGGCTACACCTTC
CASSLVGGADGYTF
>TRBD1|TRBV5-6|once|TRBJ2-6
TGTGCCAGCAGCTTCGGTACAGGGGTCTCTGGGGCCAACGTCCTGACTTTC
CASSFGTGVSGANVLTF
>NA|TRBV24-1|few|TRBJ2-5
TGTGCCAGCAGTTACCCCGAGGAAGGGATTCAAGAGACCCAGTACTTC
CASSYPEEGIQETQYF
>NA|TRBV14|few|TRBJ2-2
TGTGCCAGCAGGCTTCAGTCGGTCACCGGGGAGCTGTTTTTT
CASRLQSVTGELFF
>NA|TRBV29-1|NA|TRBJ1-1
TGCAACGGAATGGGCACTGAAGCTTTCTTT
CNGMGTEAFF
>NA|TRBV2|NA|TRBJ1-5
TGTGCCAGCTCACCGTACGACAATCAGCCCCAGCATTTT
CASSPYDNQPQHF
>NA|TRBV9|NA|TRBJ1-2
TGTGCCAGCAGCCCCAGGGGACATAACTATGGCTACACCTTC
CASSPRGHNYGYTF
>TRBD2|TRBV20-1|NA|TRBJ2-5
TGCAGTGCGTACCCACCGGGACTAGCGATTCAAGAGACCCAGTACTTC
CSAYPPGLAIQETQYF
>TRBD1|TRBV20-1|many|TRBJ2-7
TGCAGTGCTACCAACAGGGGCCACGAGCAGTACTTC
CSATNRGHEQYF
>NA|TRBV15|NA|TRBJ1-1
TGTGCCACCAGCAGTGAACAGGTGAACACTGAAGCTTTCTTT
CATSSEQVNTEAFF
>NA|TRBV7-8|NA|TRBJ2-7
TGTGCCAGCAGAAGACTCCTCTCGTCCCACGAGCAGTACTTC
CASRRLLSSHEQYF
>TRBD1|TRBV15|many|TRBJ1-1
TGTGCCACCAGCAGGGGGACAGGGTCGACCACTGAAGCTTTCTTT
CATSRGTGSTTEAFF
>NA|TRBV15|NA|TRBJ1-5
TGTGCCACCAGCAGAGATTGGTCGGAGACCCAGCATTTT
CATSRDWSETQHF
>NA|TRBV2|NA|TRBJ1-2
TGTGCCAGCCGGGGAGGGGCCAACACCTTC
CASRGGANTF
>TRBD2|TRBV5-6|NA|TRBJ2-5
TGTGCCAGCAGCTTCGGGACTAGCGTTGAGACCCAGTACTTC
CASSFGTSVETQYF
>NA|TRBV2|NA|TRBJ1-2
TGTGCCAGCTCACCAGCGACAGAGAATAGCTATGGCTACACCTTC
CASSPATENSYGYTF
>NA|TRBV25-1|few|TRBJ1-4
TGTGCCAGCAGTGATAGTGCCGGGGTGGAGGAAAAACTGTTTTTT
CASSDSAGVEEKLFF
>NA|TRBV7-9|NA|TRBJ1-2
TGTGCCAGCAGTTCCCCGACAGCGTACTATGGCTACACCTTC
CASSSPTAYYGYTF